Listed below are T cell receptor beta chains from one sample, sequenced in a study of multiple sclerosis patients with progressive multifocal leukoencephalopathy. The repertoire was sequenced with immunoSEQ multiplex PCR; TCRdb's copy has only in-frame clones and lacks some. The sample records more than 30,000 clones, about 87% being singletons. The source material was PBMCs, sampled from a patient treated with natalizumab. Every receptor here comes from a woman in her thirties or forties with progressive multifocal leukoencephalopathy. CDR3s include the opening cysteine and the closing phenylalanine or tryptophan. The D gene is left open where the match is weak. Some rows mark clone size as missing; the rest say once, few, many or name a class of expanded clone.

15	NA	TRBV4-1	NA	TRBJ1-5	TGCGCCAGCAGCCATCCGGGACAAGTAAATCAGCCCCAGCATTTT	CASSHPGQVNQPQHF
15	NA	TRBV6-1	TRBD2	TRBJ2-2	TGTGCCAGCAGTGGGACTAGCGGGAGTACCGGGGAGCTGTTTTTT	CASSGTSGSTGELFF
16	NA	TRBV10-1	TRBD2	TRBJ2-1	TGCGCCAGCAGTGAGACGCCGGGACTAGCGCAGAATGAGCAGTTCTTC	CASSETPGLAQNEQFF
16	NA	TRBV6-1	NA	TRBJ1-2	TGTGCCAGCAGTGCTCCTAGGGGGGCCGATTCATATGGCTACACCTTC	CASSAPRGADSYGYTF
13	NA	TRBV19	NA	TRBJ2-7	TGTGCCAGCCGGGGGGACAAAACCTACGAGCAGTACTTC	CASRGDKTYEQYF
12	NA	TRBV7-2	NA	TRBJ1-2	TGTGCCAGCAGCCTGGACGGTTATGGCTACACCTTC	CASSLDGYGYTF
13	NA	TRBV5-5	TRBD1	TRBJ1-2	TGTGCCACCCGGACAGGGTTAACCTATGGCTACACCTTC	CATRTGLTYGYTF
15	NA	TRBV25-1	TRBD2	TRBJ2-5	TGTGCCAGCAGCTCCCCTAGCGGGGGGGGAGAGACCCAGTACTTC	CASSSPSGGGETQYF
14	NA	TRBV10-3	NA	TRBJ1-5	TGTGCCATCAGTGAGAAGACACTTAATCAGCCCCAGCATTTT	CAISEKTLNQPQHF
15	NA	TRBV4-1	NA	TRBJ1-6	TGCGCCAGCAGCCAAGAGAGGACAGTAAATTCACCCCTCCACTTT	CASSQERTVNSPLHF
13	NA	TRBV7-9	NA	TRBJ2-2	TGTGCCAGCAGGACAGCGAACACCGGGGAGCTGTTTTTT	CASRTANTGELFF
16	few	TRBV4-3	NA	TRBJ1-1	TGCGCCAGCAGCCAAGGCCGCTCCCAGGCGTTTTCGGAAGCTTTCTTT	CASSQGRSQAFSEAFF